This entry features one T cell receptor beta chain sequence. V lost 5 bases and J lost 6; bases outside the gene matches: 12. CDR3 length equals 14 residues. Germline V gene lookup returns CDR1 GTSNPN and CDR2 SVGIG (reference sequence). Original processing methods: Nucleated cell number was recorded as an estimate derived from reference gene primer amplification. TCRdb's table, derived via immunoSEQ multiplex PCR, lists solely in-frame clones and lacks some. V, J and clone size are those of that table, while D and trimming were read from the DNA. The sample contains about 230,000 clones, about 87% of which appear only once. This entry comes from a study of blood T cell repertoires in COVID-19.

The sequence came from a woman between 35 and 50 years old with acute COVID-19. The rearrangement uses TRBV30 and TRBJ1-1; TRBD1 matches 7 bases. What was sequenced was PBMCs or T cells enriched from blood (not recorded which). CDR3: CAWAQGKGGAEAFF. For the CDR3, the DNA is TGTGCCTGGGCCCAGGGGAAAGGGGGCGCTGAAGCTTTCTTT.